This T cell receptor (beta chain) was sequenced for a study of metastatic and nonmetastatic thyroid tumors. Study at large: Across peripheral blood and tumor or nodule tissue samples taken from malignant and benign thyroid patients, the repertoires were compared with one another. Study-level points and caveats: In both blood and tumor samples, TCR beta diversity was reported significantly higher for malignant than benign nodules.

In the authors' workflow: Construction of a distant-metastasis classifier for papillary thyroid cancer relied on CDR3 differences across clinicopathological groups. TCRdb used MiXCR to call clones anew from the PCR reads. TCRdb's processing, not the authors' own work, is the source of the V and J calls. The repertoire holds 25,000 to 35,000 clones, with roughly a tenth as singletons. This clone has ten or more counts. Its antigen is still unknown. Each patient came to thyroid surgery without any prior treatment (of any kind). The V and J ends lost 5 bases and 6 bases, in that order; junction bases with no gene match: 14. The CDR3 covers 17 residues. CDR1 and CDR2 from the germline V gene are MDHEN and SYDVKM.

J is TRBJ2-1 and V is TRBV28; 9 bases agree with TRBD1. The receptor was derived from a female donor with papillary thyroid cancer or a benign thyroid nodule (not recorded which). Some clones in this sample may be carry-over from other donors' samples. Sequenced material: blood. CDR3 amino acids: CASSPYPGQGWGNEQFF. The CDR3 DNA is TGTGCCAGCAGTCCCTACCCGGGACAGGGTTGGGGCAATGAGCAGTTCTTC. Variable domain in full (rest from reference TRBV28 and TRBJ2-1): DVKVTQSSRYLVKRTGEKVFLECVQDMDHENMFWYRQDPGLGLRLIYFSYDVKMKEKGDIPEGYSVSREKKERFSLILESASTNQTSMYLCASSPYPGQGWGNEQFFGPGTRLTVL.